This TCR beta chain was retrieved from a study of graft-versus-host responses after intestinal transplantation. Study details: Recipients had multivisceral, liver-intestinal, or isolated intestinal transplants.

V lost 5 bases and J lost 3; bases outside the gene matches: 4. The CDR3 is made up of 15 amino acids. Germline V gene data show CDR1 as SEHNR and CDR2 as FQNEAQ (reference sequence). About this clone itself: The target antigen is unknown.

Generated by immunoSEQ multiplex PCR, the TCRdb table keeps only in-frame clones and is missing some. The sample has some 84,000 clones, around 83% seen once. Study-level results: Subjects displaying graft-donor T cell macrochimerism possessed elevated graft-versus-host to host-versus-graft clonal ratios inside allografts.

The sequencing used unstimulated CD4+ T cells sorted from spleen or lymph node cells, collected before intestinal transplant. V gene TRBV7-9 combines with J gene TRBJ1-6, with TRBD1 matching over 7 bases. The clonotype originates from a human donor who received an intestinal transplant. The CDR3 DNA reads TGTGCCAGCAGCCCTCAGGGGGACTATAATTCACCCCTCCACTTT. It is translated as CASSPQGDYNSPLHF.